The next 20 T cell receptor beta chains were all read from a single sample in a study of blood T cell repertoires in COVID-19. Assay: immunoSEQ multiplex PCR; the TCRdb copy retains only in-frame clones and omits some. Of roughly 280,000 clones listed, around four fifths were seen once; the top ten hold about 4.6%. Sequenced material: peripheral blood. Receptors originate from a man in his fifties or sixties who had recovered from COVID-19.

The CDR3 spells CASNTGTSGRLTQYF. In DNA, the CDR3 is TGTGCCAGCAATACAGGGACTAGCGGGAGGTTAACCCAGTACTTC. The chain carries TRBV6-5 and TRBJ2-5; TRBD2 aligns across 15 bases. Per germline, CDR1 MNHEY and CDR2 SVGAGI. This CDR3 spans 15 amino acids. After removal of 7 bases from V and 8 bases from J, the junction contained 8 bases not matched to a gene.

This clone was seen only once. The chain has TRBV7-9 and TRBJ2-3; 11 bases line up with TRBD2. CDR1 is SEHNR, CDR2 FQNEAQ, per germline (reference sequence). There are 18 residues in the CDR3. Losses at the gene ends were 2 bases for V and 0 bases for J; bases not matched to a gene: 7. The CDR3 DNA follows: TGTGCCAGCAGCTTATCCCTAGCGGGGGGCAGGAGCACAGATACGCAGTATTTT. The encoded protein is CASSLSLAGGRSTDTQYF. Supplemented by reference TRBV7-9 and TRBJ2-3, the full variable domain reads DTGVSQNPRHKITKRGQNVTFRCDPISEHNRLYWYRQTLGQGPEFLTYFQNEAQLEKSRLLSDRFSAERPKGSFSTLEIQRTEQGDSAMYLCASSLSLAGGRSTDTQYFGPGTRLTVL.

This chain connects TRBV5-1 to TRBJ2-1; 11 bases line up with TRBD2. CDR1 is SGHRS and CDR2 is YFSETQ in the germline V gene. This CDR3 spans 14 amino acids. The J segment lost 14 bases and the V segment lost 4 bases, leaving 11 bases of the junction unmatched. DNA of the CDR3: TGCGCCAGCAGCGGTAGCGGGAGGGCGCGCCAGGAGTTCTTC. Protein: CASSGSGRARQEFF.

This chain uses TRBV6-5 with TRBJ2-7, with TRBD1 identical over 9 bases. CDR3 length: 12 amino acids. The V gene end was trimmed by 7 bases and the J gene end by 13 bases; junction bases not matched to a gene: 11. The germline CDR1 and CDR2 sequences are MNHEY and SVGAGI. The CDR3 sequence: CASKVAGTGIYF. CDR3 DNA: TGTGCCAGCAAAGTTGCAGGGACAGGGATTTACTTC.

The chain recombines TRBV12-3 or TRBV12-4 with TRBJ2-1, with 12 bases aligning to TRBD1. Germline trimming cut 10 bases from V and 8 bases from J; bases unmatched to any gene: 6. The CDR3 consists of 13 residues. CDR3 protein: CATRGQGAHEQFF. The CDR3 coding sequence is TGTGCCACAAGGGGACAGGGGGCTCATGAGCAGTTCTTC.

The chain joins TRBV27 to TRBJ1-2; tentative D call: TRBD1 (5 bases). Germline CDR1 is MNHEY and CDR2 is SMNVEV (reference sequence). V lost 3 bases, J lost 8 bases, and 13 bases lay in between. The length of the CDR3 is 13 residues. CDR3 in amino acids: CASSLGGARGYTF. CDR3 nucleotide sequence: TGTGCCAGCAGTTTGGGAGGGGCGAGAGGCTACACCTTC.

The genes are TRBV7-9 and TRBJ2-7; 9 bases are a match to TRBD2. The CDR3 has 17 residues. In germline, CDR1 is SEHNR, CDR2 FQNEAQ (reference sequence). After removal of 4 bases from V and 4 bases from J, the junction contained 14 bases not matched to a gene. This CDR3 reads CASSSSSSGLAMYEQYF. As DNA, the CDR3 is TGTGCCAGCAGCTCATCGTCTTCGGGACTAGCAATGTACGAGCAGTACTTC.

The rearrangement links TRBV3-1 (or the pseudogene TRBV3-2) to TRBJ2-1, with 9 nucleotides matching TRBD2. Trimming cost V 4 bases and J 7 bases; bases outside gene matches: 5. CDR3 length: 14 residues. CDR1 and CDR2 from the germline V gene are LGHDT and YNNKEL (reference sequence). The CDR3 DNA is TGTGCCAGCAGCCCGGCTAGCGGGATAAATGAGCAGTTCTTC. Protein sequence: CASSPASGINEQFF.

The genes are TRBV3-1 (or the pseudogene TRBV3-2) and TRBJ1-1; D may be TRBD1 (5 bases). The CDR3 is 15 amino acids. V was shortened by 0 bases and J by 4 bases, with 12 bases between the two germline ends. Germline CDR1 reads LGHDT; CDR2 reads YNNKEL (reference sequence). The DNA of the CDR3 is TGTGCCAGCAGCCAAGAGTTATTAAGGGGCACTGAAGCTTTCTTT. Translated: CASSQELLRGTEAFF.

The count of this clone is one. The chain has TRBV18 and TRBJ2-7; 7 positions agree with TRBD1. This CDR3 is 14 amino acids long. CDR1 KGHSH and CDR2 LQKENI come from the germline V gene. V dropped 2 bases and J dropped 3; count of bases not matched to a gene: 4. CDR3 region: CASSPSGQNYEQYF. In nucleotides, the CDR3 is TGTGCCAGCTCACCATCGGGACAGAACTACGAGCAGTACTTC.

This chain links TRBV7-2 with TRBJ2-3, with D possibly being TRBD1 (7 bases). Germline assignment: CDR1 SGHTA and CDR2 FQGNSA. The CDR3 runs to 16 residues. The V end lost 6 bases, the J end lost 2 bases, and 18 bases lay between the germline ends. The CDR3 reads CASRDYRGLVTDTQYF. DNA for the CDR3: TGTGCCAGCAGGGACTACAGGGGTCTAGTCACAGATACGCAGTATTTT.

This rearrangement joins TRBV5-1 to TRBJ2-1; 8 bases agree with TRBD1. Germline CDR1 reads SGHRS; CDR2 reads YFSETQ. V shed 0 bases, J shed 8 bases, and the junction held 10 bases outside the gene matches. The CDR3 is made up of 16 amino acids. The CDR3 reads CASSLGGTGGGDEQFF. CDR3 nucleotides: TGCGCCAGCAGCTTGGGTGGAACAGGGGGAGGCGATGAGCAGTTCTTC.

This clone was detected a few times. The genes are TRBV11-3 and TRBJ1-1; D may be TRBD1 (6 bases). The CDR3 is 16 residues long. Trimming removed 0 bases from V and 7 bases from J, with 18 bases in between. Per the germline V gene, CDR1 is SGHNT and CDR2 is YENEEA. For the CDR3, the DNA is TGTGCCAGCAGCTTAGATGGGAGAACAGGGCAAGATGAAGCTTTCTTT. This encodes CASSLDGRTGQDEAFF.

The chain is built from TRBV5-1 and TRBJ1-3; 10 positions match TRBD1. CDR1 is SGHRS, CDR2 YFSETQ, per germline. J lost 2 bases, V lost 1 base, and 3 bases had no gene match. The CDR3 has 16 residues. The CDR3 DNA reads TGCGCCAGCAGCTTGAAAGGGACAGGGGCTGGAAACACCATATATTTT. Residues: CASSLKGTGAGNTIYF.

The chain carries TRBV6-4 and TRBJ2-2; D possibly corresponds to TRBD1 (6 bases). Trimming left V 6 bases short and J 1 base short, with 12 bases between. The germline V gene has CDR1 MRHNA and CDR2 SNTAGT. The CDR3 runs 15 residues. The CDR3 is CASSADRKNTGELFF. As DNA, the CDR3 is TGTGCCAGCAGCGCTGACAGGAAGAACACCGGGGAGCTGTTTTTT.

This chain links TRBV5-1 with TRBJ2-1; D is perhaps TRBD1 (7 bases). Germline CDR1 is SGHRS and CDR2 is YFSETQ. Trimming took 4 bases from V and 1 from J, leaving 15 bases between them. The CDR3 runs to 16 residues. CDR3 sequence: CASSRLGGTSYNEQFF. DNA of the CDR3: TGCGCCAGCAGCAGACTAGGGGGCACGTCCTACAATGAGCAGTTCTTC.

The chain recombines TRBV6-5 with TRBJ2-5; no clear D gene. The CDR3 has 16 amino acids. Germline CDR1 reads MNHEY; CDR2 reads SVGAGI. The ends were cut back, 1 base at V and 5 bases at J, with 17 bases in the middle. CDR3 bases: TGTGCCAGCAGTTACTTTTTCGACTCCCCCGGGGAGACCCAGTACTTC. Translated: CASSYFFDSPGETQYF.

This rearrangement joins TRBV2 to TRBJ1-5; 9 nucleotides align to TRBD1. The germline V gene encodes CDR1 SNHLY and CDR2 FYNNEI. Trimming took 2 bases from V and 4 from J; bases not matched to a gene: 3. This CDR3 comprises 15 residues. The CDR3 DNA sequence: TGTGCCAGCAGTGAACTAGGGACAGGGAATCAGCCCCAGCATTTT. Encoded protein: CASSELGTGNQPQHF.

The V gene is TRBV11-1, the J gene TRBJ2-1, with TRBD1 matching over 8 bases. From germline, CDR1 is SGHAT and CDR2 FQDESV (reference sequence). The CDR3 is 15 residues long. V shed 1 base and J 9 bases; nucleotides not matched to a gene: 8. In nucleotides, the CDR3 is TGTGCCAGCAGCTTAGGAAGACAGGGGACGGCTGAGCAGTTCTTC. Its protein product is CASSLGRQGTAEQFF. The full variable domain, its missing parts supplied by reference TRBV11-1 and TRBJ2-1, is EAEVAQSPRYKITEKSQAVAFWCDPISGHATLYWYRQILGQGPELLVQFQDESVVDDSQLPKDRFSAERLKGVDSTLKIQPAELGDSAMYLCASSLGRQGTAEQFFGPGTRLTVL.

V gene TRBV4-1 combines with J gene TRBJ2-3, with 12 bases matching TRBD2. J was trimmed by 7 bases and V by 6 bases; bases with no gene match: 11. Germline V gives CDR1 MGHRA, CDR2 YSYEKL. The CDR3 has 16 residues. DNA for the CDR3: TGCGCCAGCAGGCCCCTTCGACTAGCGGGGGACAATACGCAGTATTTT. As protein: CASRPLRLAGDNTQYF.